This TCR beta chain was recorded in a study of PD-1 blockade in classical Hodgkin lymphoma. Measured with immunoSEQ multiplex PCR; TCRdb has only the in-frame clones, and not every one. The table includes fewer than 10,000 clones, nearly 85% detected once. A word on this clone: Antigen unknown.

As for time point: cycle 4 day 1 (C4D1), after 6 weeks of nivolumab. Every patient relapsed after autologous stem cell transplantation, and brentuximab vedotin exposure varied. Study results and limitations: Relapsed/refractory patients reportedly had lower baseline diversity than newly diagnosed patients. For complete responders, baseline diversity was comparable to that of newly diagnosed patients.

There are 14 residues in the CDR3. With 1 base removed from V and 3 bases from J, the gap between germline ends came to 7 bases. Germline CDR1 reads SGHRS; CDR2 reads YFSETQ. The sequence came from a human donor with classical Hodgkin lymphoma. The material sequenced was peripheral blood mononuclear cells (PBMCs), taken before the fourth cycle of nivolumab. This chain joins TRBV5-1 and TRBJ2-2; no definite D call. This CDR3 reads CASSLSFHTGELFF. Here the CDR3 DNA reads TGCGCCAGCAGCTTGTCGTTTCACACCGGGGAGCTGTTTTTT.